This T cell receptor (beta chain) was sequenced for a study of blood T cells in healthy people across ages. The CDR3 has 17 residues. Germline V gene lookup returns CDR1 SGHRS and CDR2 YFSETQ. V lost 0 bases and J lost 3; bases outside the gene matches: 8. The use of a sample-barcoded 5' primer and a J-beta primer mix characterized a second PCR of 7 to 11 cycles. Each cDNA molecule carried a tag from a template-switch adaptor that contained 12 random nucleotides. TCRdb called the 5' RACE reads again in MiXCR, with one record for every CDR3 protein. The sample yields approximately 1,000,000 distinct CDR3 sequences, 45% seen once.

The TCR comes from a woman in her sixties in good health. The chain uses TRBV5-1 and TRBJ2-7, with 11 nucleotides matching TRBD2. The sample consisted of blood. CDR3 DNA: TGCGCCAGCAGCTTGGGGCCCTCGACTAGCGGGATCTACGAGCAGTACTTC. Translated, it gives CASSLGPSTSGIYEQYF.